This is a list of T cell receptor beta chains from one sample in a study of cytomegalovirus exposure and HLA in healthy donors. The data were produced by immunoSEQ multiplex PCR, yet TCRdb's version contains in-frame clones alone and is incomplete. Of about 130,000 clones in the sample, around 72% were seen once. Sequenced material: PBMCs. The receptors were sampled from a human donor in good health. Both conserved end residues are part of each CDR3. The order of the fields is J gene, V gene, D gene, clone size, CDR3 protein, CDR3 DNA. The D gene is left open where the match is weak. Size is stated for part of the rows, as once, few or many counts, or as a class when the clone is expanded.

J gene: TRBJ2-3; V gene: TRBV4-2; D gene: -; clone size: -; CDR3 protein: CASSHSSVPDTQYF; CDR3 DNA: TGTGCCAGCAGCCATAGTTCGGTCCCAGATACGCAGTATTTT
J gene: TRBJ1-1; V gene: TRBV15; D gene: -; clone size: -; CDR3 protein: CATSRGSSSEAFF; CDR3 DNA: TGTGCCACCAGCAGGGGGAGCTCGAGTGAAGCTTTCTTT
J gene: TRBJ1-2; V gene: TRBV29-1; D gene: TRBD1; clone size: -; CDR3 protein: CSVGQGRGGYTF; CDR3 DNA: TGCAGCGTGGGACAGGGAAGGGGTGGCTACACCTTC
J gene: TRBJ2-7; V gene: TRBV5-4; D gene: -; clone size: few; CDR3 protein: CASSSSLAYEQYF; CDR3 DNA: TGTGCCAGCAGCTCGTCTTTAGCCTACGAGCAGTACTTC
J gene: TRBJ1-1; V gene: TRBV10-3; D gene: -; clone size: -; CDR3 protein: CAISVQSNTEAFF; CDR3 DNA: TGTGCCATCAGTGTCCAGTCGAACACTGAAGCTTTCTTT
J gene: TRBJ1-4; V gene: TRBV19; D gene: -; clone size: -; CDR3 protein: CASSYRATNEKLFF; CDR3 DNA: TGTGCCAGTAGTTACAGGGCAACTAATGAAAAACTGTTTTTT
J gene: TRBJ1-1; V gene: TRBV2; D gene: -; clone size: -; CDR3 protein: CASSGSLGGAGHTEAFF; CDR3 DNA: TGTGCCAGCAGTGGGTCCCTCGGGGGAGCGGGGCACACTGAAGCTTTCTTT
J gene: TRBJ2-3; V gene: TRBV6-1; D gene: -; clone size: -; CDR3 protein: CASSLMSSYTDTQYF; CDR3 DNA: TGTGCCAGCAGCCTTATGTCCAGTTACACAGATACGCAGTATTTT
J gene: TRBJ2-7; V gene: TRBV5-4; D gene: -; clone size: once; CDR3 protein: CASSDRYEQYF; CDR3 DNA: TGTGCCAGCAGCGACAGGTACGAGCAGTACTTC
J gene: TRBJ2-2; V gene: TRBV7-9; D gene: TRBD2; clone size: -; CDR3 protein: CASSLLAANTGELFF; CDR3 DNA: TGTGCCAGCAGCTTACTAGCGGCGAACACCGGGGAGCTGTTTTTT
J gene: TRBJ1-4; V gene: TRBV10-3; D gene: TRBD1; clone size: -; CDR3 protein: CAISRGQEEVFGLFF; CDR3 DNA: TGTGCCATCAGTAGGGGACAGGAGGAGGTTTTTGGACTGTTTTTT
J gene: TRBJ2-7; V gene: TRBV5-6; D gene: TRBD1; clone size: -; CDR3 protein: CASSLGQGHEQYF; CDR3 DNA: TGTGCCAGCAGCCTCGGACAGGGCCACGAGCAGTACTTC
J gene: TRBJ2-7; V gene: TRBV11-1; D gene: TRBD2; clone size: -; CDR3 protein: CASSLGGGATYEQYF; CDR3 DNA: TGTGCCAGCAGCTTAGGCGGGGGGGCGACCTACGAGCAGTACTTC
J gene: TRBJ2-3; V gene: TRBV2; D gene: -; clone size: -; CDR3 protein: CASGSRANTDTQYF; CDR3 DNA: TGTGCCAGCGGTTCAAGAGCGAACACAGATACGCAGTATTTT
J gene: TRBJ2-7; V gene: TRBV6-5; D gene: TRBD1; clone size: -; CDR3 protein: CAISGRQGAYEQYF; CDR3 DNA: TGTGCCATCTCTGGACGACAGGGAGCCTACGAGCAGTACTTC
J gene: TRBJ1-4; V gene: TRBV5-8; D gene: -; clone size: few; CDR3 protein: CASSLFRTATNEKLFF; CDR3 DNA: TGTGCCAGCAGCTTGTTTAGGACAGCAACTAATGAAAAACTGTTTTTT
J gene: TRBJ1-5; V gene: TRBV9; D gene: -; clone size: -; CDR3 protein: CASSAGDYSNQPQHF; CDR3 DNA: TGTGCCAGCAGCGCAGGGGACTATAGCAATCAGCCCCAGCATTTT
J gene: TRBJ2-2; V gene: TRBV5-4; D gene: -; clone size: -; CDR3 protein: CASSLAGANTGELFF; CDR3 DNA: TGTGCCAGCAGCTTGGCAGGGGCGAACACCGGGGAGCTGTTTTTT